This entry describes one T cell receptor beta chain. This clonotype was counted many times. This clone's antigen is unknown. Base quality data are lacking; no much larger clone is found one base away. This sample is part of a study of identical twins (dated by TCRdb to about 2016). For context, the study as a whole: TCR alpha and beta repertoires from monozygotic twins, unrelated adults of various ages and cord blood were deep-sequenced to test whether fetal clonotypes persist. Replicate twin experiments were performed at different times using different library preparation protocols to rule out contamination. Here is what the overall study found, with its caveats: In monozygotic twins, recombination models systematically underestimated out-of-frame TCR alpha sharing, but the models matched the sharing seen between unrelated individuals. Fewer insertions were carried by abundant cord blood beta clonotypes; a weaker similar trend was observed in young adult naive repertoires, while no such trend was observed in memory repertoires. Compared with coincidental sharing between unrelated individuals, out-of-frame TCR alpha sequences shared between twins showed an excess of sequences with low generation probability. The excess sharing between twins in beta out-of-frame sequences was weaker because fewer shared sequences reduced the signal-to-noise ratio. Because the same donors could not be followed over many years, the conclusions depended on cross-sectional statistical analysis. Invariant T cells such as MAIT and iNKT could partly confound zero-insertion analyses, although diverse VJ usage argued against such confounding for most clonotypes.

The library was produced with 5' RACE. TCRdb lists the instrument as Illumina HiSeq 2000. A universal primer binding site was introduced by template switching, and a unique molecular identifier was present in the final cDNA, enabling accurate counting of TCR cDNA molecules. First-strand cDNA for TCR alpha and beta chains was synthesized from specific primers in the conserved constant-segment region. Each cDNA library was double barcoded, with a SMART-Mk sample barcode plus Illumina barcodes, to control for contamination. Two successive PCR steps introduced TruSeq adapter sequences along with Illumina sample barcodes. TCR alpha and beta cDNA libraries were sequenced on the Illumina HiSeq platform with custom primers. In the authors' own workflow: MiGEC was used to process raw reads and extract unique molecular identifiers, and MiXCR was used to find CDR3 positions. Recombination models were inferred per individual with the repgenHMM and IGoR tools using an EM algorithm. Shared clonotype analysis was performed with the tcR package in R, normalizing sharing by the product of cloneset sizes. To study raw recombination without the effects of thymic and clonal selection, out-of-frame nonproductive sequences were analyzed. TCRdb trimmed public reads at Q25 via fastp, called clones via MiXCR and kept in-frame beta chains. CDR3 protein sequences are deduplicated, and each keeps its most common genes and DNA. The authors' filters were not applied to this entry. Within this sample are a few hundred thousand distinct CDR3 sequences, with 14% of them counted one time only. Clones ranked in the top ten supply about 1% of the sample.

All donors were healthy Caucasians. Three pairs of female monozygotic twins, all aged 18 to 29 years, made up the twin cohort. Positive isolation kits from Invitrogen were used to isolate the CD4+ and CD8+ T cell populations. This same sample was also part of a study on yellow fever vaccine responses in identical twins. The second source states: The authors reported that the T cell response to vaccination in identical twins appeared partly convergent and partly personalized. Focusing on identical twins, the study followed the T cell clones that responded to the vaccine, and did so with precision.

Sequences were obtained from CD4+ T cells sorted from blood. This clonotype originated in a woman between 18 and 29 years old in good health.

The DNA sequence is as follows: TGTGCCAGCAGCTCCGGGACAGGGGTAGACTATGGCTACACCTTC. Translated, it reads CASSSGTGVDYGYTF. The chain uses TRBV27 and TRBJ1-2, with TRBD1 matching 10 junction bases. Clipping removes 6 bases from V and 3 bases from J, with 7 as the unmatched junction base count. From its cysteine to its phenylalanine, the CDR3 spans 15 amino acids. Only CDR3 DNA remains: 45 bases, in frame from the first base. The CDR1 and CDR2 encoded by the germline V gene (reference sequence) are MNHEY and SMNVEV.